Given below is one T cell receptor (beta chain) in context. These data come from a study of T cell responses to AZD1222 COVID-19 vaccine. Using immunoSEQ multiplex PCR, the repertoire was profiled, and TCRdb retains in-frame clones only, with some absent. The repertoire includes about 120,000 clones, approximately 94% of them detected once, and about 3.1% sits in the top ten. CDR3 size: 20 residues. With V trimmed by 2 bases and J by 1 base, 13 bases remained unmatched. Germline lookup yields CDR1 SGHRS and CDR2 YFSETQ. The sequencing used peripheral blood, collected 28 days after the second AZD1222 dose. The chain employs TRBV5-1 and TRBJ2-3, with 13 bases fitting TRBD2. This sequence was found in an adult who received the AZD1222 COVID-19 vaccine. The CDR3 sequence: CASSLTSGGAAIIGTDTQYF. CDR3 DNA sequence: TGCGCCAGCAGCTTAACTAGCGGGGGGGCGGCTATTATCGGCACAGATACGCAGTATTTT.